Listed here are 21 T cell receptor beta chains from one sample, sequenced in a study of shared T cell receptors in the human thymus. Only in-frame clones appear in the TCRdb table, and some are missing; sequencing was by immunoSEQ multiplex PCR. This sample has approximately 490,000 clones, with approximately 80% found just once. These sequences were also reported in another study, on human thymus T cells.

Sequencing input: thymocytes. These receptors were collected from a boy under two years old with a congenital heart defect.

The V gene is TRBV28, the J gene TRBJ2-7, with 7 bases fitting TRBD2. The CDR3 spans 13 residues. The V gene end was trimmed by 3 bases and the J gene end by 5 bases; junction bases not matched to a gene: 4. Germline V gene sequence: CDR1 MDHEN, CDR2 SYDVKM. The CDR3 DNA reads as TGTGCCAGCAGTTTTTATGGGGGGGACGAGCAGTACTTC. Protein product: CASSFYGGDEQYF.

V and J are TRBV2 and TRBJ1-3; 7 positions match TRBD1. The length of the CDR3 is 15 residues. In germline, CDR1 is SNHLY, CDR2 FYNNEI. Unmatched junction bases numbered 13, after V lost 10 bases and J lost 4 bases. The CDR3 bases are TGTGCCACCGAGGGCAAGGGGGCATCAGGAAACACCATATATTTT. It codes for CATEGKGASGNTIYF.

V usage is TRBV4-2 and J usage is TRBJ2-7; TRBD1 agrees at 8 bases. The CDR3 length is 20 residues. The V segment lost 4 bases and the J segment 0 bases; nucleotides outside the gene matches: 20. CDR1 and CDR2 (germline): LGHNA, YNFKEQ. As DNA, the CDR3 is TGTGCCAGCAGCCCTACAGGGGGAGGTCCGAGACGTAGGAGCTCCTACGAGCAGTACTTC. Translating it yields CASSPTGGGPRRRSSYEQYF.

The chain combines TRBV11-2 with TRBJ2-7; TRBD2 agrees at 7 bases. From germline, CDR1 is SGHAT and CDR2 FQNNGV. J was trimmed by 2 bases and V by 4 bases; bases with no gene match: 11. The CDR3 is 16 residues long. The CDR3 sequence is CASSSRAPGTTYEQYF. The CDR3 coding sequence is TGTGCCAGCAGCTCACGCGCGCCCGGGACTACCTACGAGCAGTACTTC.

This CDR3 reads CATSRDVPAGGADTQYF. CDR3 bases: TGTGCCACCAGCAGAGATGTACCAGCGGGGGGGGCAGATACGCAGTATTTT. The genes are TRBV15 and TRBJ2-3; 10 positions match TRBD2. CDR1 and CDR2 from the germline V gene are LNHNV and YYDKDF (reference sequence). This CDR3 has 17 amino acids. J lost 4 bases, V lost 0 bases, and 7 bases had no gene match.

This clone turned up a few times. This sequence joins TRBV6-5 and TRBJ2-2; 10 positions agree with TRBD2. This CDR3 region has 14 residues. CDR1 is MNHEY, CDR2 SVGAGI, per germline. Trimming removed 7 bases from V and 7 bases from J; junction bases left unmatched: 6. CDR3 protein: CASTSGRVGGELFF. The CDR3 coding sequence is TGTGCCAGCACAAGCGGGAGGGTTGGCGGGGAGCTGTTTTTT.

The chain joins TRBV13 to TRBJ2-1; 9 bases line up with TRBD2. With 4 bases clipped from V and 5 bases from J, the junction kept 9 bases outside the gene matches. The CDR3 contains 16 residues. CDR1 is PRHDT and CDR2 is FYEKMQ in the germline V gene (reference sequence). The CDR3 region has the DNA TGTGCCAGCAGCTCCGAAGGGGCGGGAGGGGACAATGAGCAGTTCTTC. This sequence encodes CASSSEGAGGDNEQFF.

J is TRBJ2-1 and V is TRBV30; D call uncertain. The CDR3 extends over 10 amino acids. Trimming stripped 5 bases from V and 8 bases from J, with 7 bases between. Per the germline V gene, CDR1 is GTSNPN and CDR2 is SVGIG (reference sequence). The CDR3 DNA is TGTGCCTGGTACAGTGATGAGCAGTTCTTC. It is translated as CAWYSDEQFF.

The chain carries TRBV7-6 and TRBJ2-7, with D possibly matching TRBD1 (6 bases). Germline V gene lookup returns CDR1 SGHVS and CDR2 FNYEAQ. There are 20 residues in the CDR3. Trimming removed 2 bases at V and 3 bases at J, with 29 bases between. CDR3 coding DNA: TGTGCCAGCAGCTTAAGAACATGGACAGATTCTAACCGAGACTACTACGAGCAGTACTTC. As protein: CASSLRTWTDSNRDYYEQYF.

The CDR3 nucleotides are TGTGCCAGCAGTGGCGCGGGAGGGCCCAACAATGAGCAGTTCTTC. Protein product: CASSGAGGPNNEQFF. The chain carries TRBV2 and TRBJ2-1, with TRBD2 identical over 9 bases. The CDR3 is 15 residues long. Germline-derived CDR1 and CDR2 are SNHLY and FYNNEI. V lost 4 bases and J lost 5; bases outside the gene matches: 6.

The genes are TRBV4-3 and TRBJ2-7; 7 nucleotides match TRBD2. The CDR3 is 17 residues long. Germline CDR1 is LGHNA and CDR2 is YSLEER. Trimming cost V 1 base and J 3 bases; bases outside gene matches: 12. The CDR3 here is CASSQAPKRERVYEQYF. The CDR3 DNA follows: TGCGCCAGCAGCCAAGCCCCAAAGCGGGAAAGAGTCTACGAGCAGTACTTC.

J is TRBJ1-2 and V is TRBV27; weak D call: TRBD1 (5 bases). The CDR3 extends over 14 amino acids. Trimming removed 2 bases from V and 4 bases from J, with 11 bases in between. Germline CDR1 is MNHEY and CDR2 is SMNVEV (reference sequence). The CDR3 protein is CASSLPGVVYGYTF. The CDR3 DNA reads TGTGCCAGCAGTTTACCGGGGGTTGTCTATGGCTACACCTTC.

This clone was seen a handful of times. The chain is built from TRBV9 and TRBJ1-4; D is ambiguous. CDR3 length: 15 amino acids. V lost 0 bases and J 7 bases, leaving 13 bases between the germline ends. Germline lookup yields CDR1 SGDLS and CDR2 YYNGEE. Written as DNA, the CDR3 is TGTGCCAGCAGCGTAGGCGCCCGGGGTAGTGAAAAACTGTTTTTT. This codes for CASSVGARGSEKLFF.

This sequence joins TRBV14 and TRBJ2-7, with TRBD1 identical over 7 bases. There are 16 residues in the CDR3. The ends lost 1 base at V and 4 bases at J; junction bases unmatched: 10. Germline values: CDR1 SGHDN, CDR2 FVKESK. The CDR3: CASSQGTGTAKYEQYF. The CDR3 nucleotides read TGTGCCAGCAGCCAAGGAACCGGGACAGCAAAATACGAGCAGTACTTC.

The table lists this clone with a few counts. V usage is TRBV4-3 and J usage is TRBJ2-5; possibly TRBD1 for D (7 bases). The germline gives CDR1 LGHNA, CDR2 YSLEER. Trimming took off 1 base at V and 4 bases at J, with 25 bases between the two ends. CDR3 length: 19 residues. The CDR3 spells CASSQVVVGGGAGPETQYF. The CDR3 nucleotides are TGCGCCAGCAGCCAAGTGGTAGTAGGAGGGGGCGCGGGCCCAGAGACCCAGTACTTC.

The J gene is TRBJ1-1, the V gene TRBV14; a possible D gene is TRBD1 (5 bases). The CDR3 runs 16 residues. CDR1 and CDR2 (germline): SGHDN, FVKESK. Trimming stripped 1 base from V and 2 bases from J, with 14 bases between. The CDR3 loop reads CASSQVLGRANTEAFF. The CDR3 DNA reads TGTGCCAGCAGCCAAGTTCTCGGCAGGGCCAACACTGAAGCTTTCTTT.

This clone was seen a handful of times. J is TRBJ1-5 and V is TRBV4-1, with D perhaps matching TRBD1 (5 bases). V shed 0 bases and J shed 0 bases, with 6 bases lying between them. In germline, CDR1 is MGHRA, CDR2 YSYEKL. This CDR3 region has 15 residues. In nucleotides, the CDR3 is TGCGCCAGCAGCCAAGACAGGGTTAGCAATCAGCCCCAGCATTTT. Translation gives CASSQDRVSNQPQHF.

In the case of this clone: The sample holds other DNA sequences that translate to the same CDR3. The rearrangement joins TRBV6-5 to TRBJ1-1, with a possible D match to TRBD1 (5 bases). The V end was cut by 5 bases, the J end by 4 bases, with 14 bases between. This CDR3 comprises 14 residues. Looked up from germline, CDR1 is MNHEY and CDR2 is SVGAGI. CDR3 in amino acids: CASSPREGGTEAFF. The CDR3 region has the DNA TGTGCCAGCAGTCCCAGGGAGGGTGGCACTGAAGCTTTCTTT.

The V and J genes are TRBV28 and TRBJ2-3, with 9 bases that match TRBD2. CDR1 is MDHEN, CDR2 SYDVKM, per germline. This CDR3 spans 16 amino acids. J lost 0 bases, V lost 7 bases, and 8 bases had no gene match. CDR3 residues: CASIQGLAGSTDTQYF. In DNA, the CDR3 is TGTGCCAGCATCCAGGGCCTAGCGGGAAGCACAGATACGCAGTATTTT. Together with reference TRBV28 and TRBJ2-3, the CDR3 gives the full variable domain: DVKVTQSSRYLVKRTGEKVFLECVQDMDHENMFWYRQDPGLGLRLIYFSYDVKMKEKGDIPEGYSVSREKKERFSLILESASTNQTSMYLCASIQGLAGSTDTQYFGPGTRLTVL.

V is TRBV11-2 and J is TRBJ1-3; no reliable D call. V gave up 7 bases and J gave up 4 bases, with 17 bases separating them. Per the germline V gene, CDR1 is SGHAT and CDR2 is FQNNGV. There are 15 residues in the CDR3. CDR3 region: CASTSATTGGNTIYF. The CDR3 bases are TGTGCCAGCACCTCGGCCACCACGGGGGGAAACACCATATATTTT.

The CDR3 loop reads CASASGGRQTQYF. The CDR3 region has the DNA TGTGCTAGTGCCTCGGGCGGGAGGCAGACCCAGTACTTC. The chain has TRBV12-5 and TRBJ2-5; 8 bases line up with TRBD2. The CDR3 contains 13 residues. Germline V gene data show CDR1 as LGHNT and CDR2 as FRNRAP. Germline trimming cut 7 bases from V and 6 bases from J; bases unmatched to any gene: 7.